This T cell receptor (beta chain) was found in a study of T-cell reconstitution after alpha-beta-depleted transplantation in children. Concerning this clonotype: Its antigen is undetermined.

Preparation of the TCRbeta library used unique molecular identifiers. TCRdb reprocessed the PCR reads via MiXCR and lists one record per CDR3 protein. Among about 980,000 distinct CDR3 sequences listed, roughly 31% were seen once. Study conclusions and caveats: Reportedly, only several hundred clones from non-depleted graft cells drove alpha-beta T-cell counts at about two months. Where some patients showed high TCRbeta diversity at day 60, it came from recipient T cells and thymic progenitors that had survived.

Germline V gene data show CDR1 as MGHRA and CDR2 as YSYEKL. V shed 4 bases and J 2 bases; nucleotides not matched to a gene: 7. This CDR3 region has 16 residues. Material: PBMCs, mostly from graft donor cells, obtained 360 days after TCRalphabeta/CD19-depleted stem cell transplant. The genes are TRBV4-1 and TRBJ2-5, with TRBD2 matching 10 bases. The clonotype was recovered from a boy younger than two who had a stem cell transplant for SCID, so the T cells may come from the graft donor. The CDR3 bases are TGCGCCAGCAGCCTCATACTAGCGGGGATACAAGAGACCCAGTACTTC. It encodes CASSLILAGIQETQYF.